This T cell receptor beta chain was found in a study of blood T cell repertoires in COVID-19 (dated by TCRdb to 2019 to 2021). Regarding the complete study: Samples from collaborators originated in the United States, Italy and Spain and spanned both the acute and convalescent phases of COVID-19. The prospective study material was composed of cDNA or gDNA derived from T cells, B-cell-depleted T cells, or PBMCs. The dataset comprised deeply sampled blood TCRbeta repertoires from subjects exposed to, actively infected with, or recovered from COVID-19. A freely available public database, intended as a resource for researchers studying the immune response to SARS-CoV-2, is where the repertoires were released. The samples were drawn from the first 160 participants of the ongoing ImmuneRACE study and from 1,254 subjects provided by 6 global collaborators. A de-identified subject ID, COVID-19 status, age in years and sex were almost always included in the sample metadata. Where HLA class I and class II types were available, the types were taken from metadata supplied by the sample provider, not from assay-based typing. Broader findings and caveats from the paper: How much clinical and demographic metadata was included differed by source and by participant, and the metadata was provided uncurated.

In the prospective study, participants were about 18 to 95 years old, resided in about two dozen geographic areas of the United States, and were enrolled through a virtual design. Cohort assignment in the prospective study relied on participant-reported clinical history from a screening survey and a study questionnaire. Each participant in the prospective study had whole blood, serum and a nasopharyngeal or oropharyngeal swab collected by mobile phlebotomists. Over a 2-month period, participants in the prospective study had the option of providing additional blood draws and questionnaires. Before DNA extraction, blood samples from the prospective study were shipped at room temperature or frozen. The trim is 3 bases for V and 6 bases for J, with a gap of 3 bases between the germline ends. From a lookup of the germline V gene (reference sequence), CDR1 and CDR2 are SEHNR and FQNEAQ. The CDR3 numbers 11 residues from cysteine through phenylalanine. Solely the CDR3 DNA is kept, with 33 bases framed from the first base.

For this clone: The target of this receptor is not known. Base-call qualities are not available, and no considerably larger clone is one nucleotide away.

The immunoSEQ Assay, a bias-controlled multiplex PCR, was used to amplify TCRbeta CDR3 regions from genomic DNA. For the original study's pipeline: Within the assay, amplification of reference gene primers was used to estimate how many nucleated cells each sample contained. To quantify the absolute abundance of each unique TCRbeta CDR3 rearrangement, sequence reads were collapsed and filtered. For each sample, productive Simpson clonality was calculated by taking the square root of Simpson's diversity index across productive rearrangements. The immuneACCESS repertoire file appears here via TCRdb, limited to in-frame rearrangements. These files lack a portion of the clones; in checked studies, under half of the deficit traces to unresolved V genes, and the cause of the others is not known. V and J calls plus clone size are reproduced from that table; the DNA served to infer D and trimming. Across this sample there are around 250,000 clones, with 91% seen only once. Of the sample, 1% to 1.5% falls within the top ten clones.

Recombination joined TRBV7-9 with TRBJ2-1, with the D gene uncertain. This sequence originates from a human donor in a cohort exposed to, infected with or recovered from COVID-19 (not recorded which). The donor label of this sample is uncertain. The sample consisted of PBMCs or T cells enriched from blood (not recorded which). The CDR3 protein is CASSFINEQFF. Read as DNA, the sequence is TGTGCCAGCAGCTTTATCAATGAGCAGTTCTTC.